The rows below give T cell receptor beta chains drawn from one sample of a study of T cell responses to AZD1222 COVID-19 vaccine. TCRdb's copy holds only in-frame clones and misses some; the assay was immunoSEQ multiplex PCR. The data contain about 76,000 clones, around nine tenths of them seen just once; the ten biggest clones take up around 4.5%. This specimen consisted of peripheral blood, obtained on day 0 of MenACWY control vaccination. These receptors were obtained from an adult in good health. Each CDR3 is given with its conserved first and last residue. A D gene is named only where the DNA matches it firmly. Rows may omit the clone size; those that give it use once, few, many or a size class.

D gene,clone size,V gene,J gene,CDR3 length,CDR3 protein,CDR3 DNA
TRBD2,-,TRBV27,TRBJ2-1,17,CASSLRGAGGTYNEQFF,TGTGCCAGCAGTTTACGGGGGGCGGGAGGTACCTACAATGAGCAGTTCTTC
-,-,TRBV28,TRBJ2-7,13,CASTAGPGYEQYF,TGTGCCAGCACCGCCGGCCCCGGCTACGAGCAGTACTTC
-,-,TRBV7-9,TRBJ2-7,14,CASSLEGGFYEQYF,TGTGCCAGCAGCTTGGAAGGGGGATTTTACGAGCAGTACTTC
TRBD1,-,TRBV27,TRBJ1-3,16,CASRATGGPTGNTIYF,TGTGCCAGCAGGGCAACAGGGGGCCCAACTGGAAACACCATATATTTT
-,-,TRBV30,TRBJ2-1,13,CAWSVRVDNEQFF,TGTGCCTGGAGTGTCAGGGTTGACAATGAGCAGTTCTTC
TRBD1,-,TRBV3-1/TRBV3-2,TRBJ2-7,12,CASSPGGLEQYF,TGTGCCAGCAGCCCAGGGGGCCTCGAGCAGTACTTC
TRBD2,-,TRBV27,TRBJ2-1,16,CASHPSGTSGKFEQFF,TGTGCCAGCCACCCTTCCGGGACTAGCGGGAAATTTGAGCAGTTCTTC
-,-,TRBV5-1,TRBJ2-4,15,CASSLVEQAKNIQYF,TGCGCCAGCAGCTTGGTAGAGCAAGCCAAAAACATTCAGTACTTC
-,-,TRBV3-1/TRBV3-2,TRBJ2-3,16,CASSQEAAISTDTQYF,TGTGCCAGCAGCCAAGAAGCCGCGATCAGCACAGATACGCAGTATTTT
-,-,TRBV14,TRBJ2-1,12,CASSHRGNEQFF,TGTGCCAGCAGCCATAGGGGCAATGAGCAGTTCTTC
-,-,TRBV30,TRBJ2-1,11,CAWGPGYEQFF,TGTGCCTGGGGACCCGGGTATGAGCAGTTCTTC
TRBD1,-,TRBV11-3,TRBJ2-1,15,CASSPGTGADNEQFF,TGTGCCAGCAGCCCGGGGACAGGGGCCGACAATGAGCAGTTCTTC
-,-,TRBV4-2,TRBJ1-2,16,CASSQGRASANYGYTF,TGTGCCAGCAGCCAGGGAAGGGCCTCAGCTAACTATGGCTACACCTTC
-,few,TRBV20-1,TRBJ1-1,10,CSVRTGEAFF,TGCAGTGTCCGGACGGGAGAAGCTTTCTTT
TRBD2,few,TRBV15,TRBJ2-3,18,CATSRAMPGLAGVDTQYF,TGTGCCACCAGCAGAGCTATGCCGGGACTAGCGGGAGTGGATACGCAGTATTTT
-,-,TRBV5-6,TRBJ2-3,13,CASSLAGADTQYF,TGTGCCAGCAGCTTGGCGGGTGCAGATACGCAGTATTTT
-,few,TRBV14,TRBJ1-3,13,CASSQAEGNTIYF,TGTGCCAGCAGCCAAGCAGAGGGAAACACCATATATTTT
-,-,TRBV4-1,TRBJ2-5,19,CASSQDLGQGRRWGETQYF,TGCGCCAGCAGCCAAGATCTTGGGCAGGGCAGGAGGTGGGGAGAGACCCAGTACTTC
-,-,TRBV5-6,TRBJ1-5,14,CASSLRSGNQPQHF,TGTGCCAGCAGCTTGAGGTCGGGCAATCAGCCCCAGCATTTT
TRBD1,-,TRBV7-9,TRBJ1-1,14,CASSLMGQDTEAFF,TGTGCCAGCAGCTTAATGGGACAGGACACTGAAGCTTTCTTT
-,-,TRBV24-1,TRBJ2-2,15,CATSDPGPDTGELFF,TGTGCCACCAGTGATCCCGGGCCCGACACCGGGGAGCTGTTTTTT
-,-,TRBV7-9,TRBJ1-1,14,CASSFFGEHTEAFF,TGTGCCAGCAGCTTTTTCGGGGAGCACACTGAAGCTTTCTTT
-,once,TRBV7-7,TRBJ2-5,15,CASSLGGTAQETQYF,TGTGCCAGCAGCTTAGGCGGGACAGCCCAAGAGACCCAGTACTTC
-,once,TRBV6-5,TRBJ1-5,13,CASSRTRSQPQHF,TGTGCCAGCAGTCGGACGCGATCTCAGCCCCAGCATTTT
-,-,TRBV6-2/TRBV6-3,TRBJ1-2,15,CASSYIDRNLYGYTF,TGTGCCAGCAGTTACATCGACAGAAACCTTTATGGCTACACCTTC
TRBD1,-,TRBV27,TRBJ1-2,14,CASSFGQGIYGYTF,TGTGCCAGCAGTTTTGGACAGGGCATCTATGGCTACACCTTC
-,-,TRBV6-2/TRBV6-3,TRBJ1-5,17,CASSYGRGPPFNQPQHF,TGTGCCAGCAGTTACGGGCGGGGGCCCCCTTTTAATCAGCCCCAGCATTTT
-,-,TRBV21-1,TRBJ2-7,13,CASSKEGRGQGYF,TGTGCCAGCAGCAAAGAAGGAAGGGGACAGGGGTACTTC
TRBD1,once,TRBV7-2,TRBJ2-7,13,CASSFPDRYEQYF,TGTGCCAGCAGCTTTCCGGACAGGTACGAGCAGTACTTC